This T cell receptor (beta chain) was identified in a study of blood T cell repertoires in COVID-19. At the level of the study: Acute and convalescent COVID-19 samples came from the United States, Italy and Spain. From T cells, B-cell-depleted T cells, or PBMCs came the material, which was cDNA or gDNA.

The CDR3 has 15 amino acids. Trimming cost V 8 bases and J 0 bases, with 14 bases left between them. The V gene's germline CDR1 is SNHLY and CDR2 FYNNEI. Per the authors' pipeline: From reference gene primer amplification, estimates of nucleated cell counts were derived. Here immunoSEQ multiplex PCR was the method, and the copy in TCRdb shows in-frame clones only, minus some. V, J and clone size are taken as reported in that table, and D and trimming were inferred from the DNA itself. The data show some 100,000 clones, with just under 80% seen just once and roughly 15% held by the top ten. Material: peripheral blood. This clonotype was obtained from a human donor in a cohort sampled during active COVID-19. The rearrangement uses TRBV2 and TRBJ1-5; D is possibly TRBD1 (5 bases). The CDR3 loop reads CASSGRGNSNQPQHF. DNA of the CDR3: TGTGCCAGCTCCGGACGGGGGAATAGCAATCAGCCCCAGCATTTT.